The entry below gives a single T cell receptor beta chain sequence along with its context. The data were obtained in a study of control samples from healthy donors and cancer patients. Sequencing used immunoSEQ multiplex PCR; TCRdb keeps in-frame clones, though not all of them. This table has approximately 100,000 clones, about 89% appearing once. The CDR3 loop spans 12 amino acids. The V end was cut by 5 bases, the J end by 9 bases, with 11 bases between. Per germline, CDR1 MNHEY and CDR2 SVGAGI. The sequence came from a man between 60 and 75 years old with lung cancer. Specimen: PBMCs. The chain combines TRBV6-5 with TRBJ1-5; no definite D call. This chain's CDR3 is CASSTPLAPQHF. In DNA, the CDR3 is TGTGCCAGCAGTACCCCTCTGGCGCCCCAGCATTTT.